The 8 T cell receptor beta chains below all came from one sample that was sequenced in a study of blood T cell repertoires in COVID-19. Method: immunoSEQ multiplex PCR; TCRdb's copy keeps in-frame clones and lacks some. The sample has approximately 150,000 clones, around 83% seen once. The sample taken for sequencing was peripheral blood. The receptors originated from a man aged 30 to 45 with COVID-19, enrolled during active disease.

This chain joins TRBV6-1 and TRBJ2-1; 10 bases fit TRBD2. Germline CDR1 MNHNS, CDR2 SASEGT. The CDR3 runs to 15 residues. V trimming: 2 bases; J trimming: 8 bases; junction bases outside the gene matches: 6. CDR3 in DNA: TGTGCCAGCAGTGAATTTTCTAGCGGGAGCTATGAGCAGTTCTTC. This sequence encodes CASSEFSSGSYEQFF.

The V gene is TRBV24-1, the J gene TRBJ1-2, with 9 bases lining up with TRBD1. The CDR3 extends over 11 amino acids. Trimming at V came to 9 bases and at J to 5 bases, leaving 0 bases not matched to a gene. Per germline, CDR1 KGHDR and CDR2 SFDVKD. The CDR3 nucleotides are TGTGCCACCGGGACAGGGTATGGCTACACCTTC. Translating gives CATGTGYGYTF.

J is TRBJ2-7 and V is TRBV7-2; a weak D match, TRBD1 (7 bases). Trimming stripped 3 bases from V and 6 bases from J, with 12 bases between. This CDR3 has 13 residues. Germline V gives CDR1 SGHTA, CDR2 FQGNSA. The DNA of the CDR3 is TGTGCCAGCAGCTTCAGGGGGGCCGGCGAGCAGTACTTC. This sequence encodes CASSFRGAGEQYF.

This clone showed up just once. The chain recombines TRBV19 with TRBJ2-7; TRBD1 matches at 10 bases. The V segment lost 0 bases and the J segment 6 bases; nucleotides outside the gene matches: 2. Germline CDR1 LNHDA, CDR2 SQIVND (reference sequence). This CDR3 spans 14 amino acids. CDR3 residues: CASSIDRTGGEQYF. The CDR3 DNA sequence: TGTGCCAGTAGTATAGACCGGACAGGGGGCGAGCAGTACTTC.

V and J are TRBV27 and TRBJ2-3; D is ambiguous. V dropped 5 bases and J dropped 3 bases, with 6 bases sitting between them. The CDR3 sequence is 12 residues long. CDR1 is MNHEY and CDR2 is SMNVEV in the germline V gene (reference sequence). CDR3 in amino acids: CASSRLTDTQYF. The CDR3 coding sequence is TGTGCCAGCAGTCGACTGACAGATACGCAGTATTTT.

This chain connects TRBV10-1 to TRBJ2-1, with TRBD1 matching 10 bases. The V gene's germline CDR1 is WNHNN and CDR2 SYGVQD (reference sequence). The length of the CDR3 is 12 residues. V lost 0 bases and J lost 16; bases outside the gene matches: 3. CDR3 DNA: TGCGCCAGCAGTGAGTCGGGGACAGGGGCATTCTTC. It encodes CASSESGTGAFF.

The chain recombines TRBV5-6 with TRBJ1-2, with D possibly being TRBD1 (6 bases). The CDR3 is made up of 14 amino acids. Looked up from germline, CDR1 is SGHDT and CDR2 is YYEEEE. V lost 0 bases to trimming and J lost 6 bases, with 12 bases between them. The CDR3 DNA reads as TGTGCCAGCAGCTTGGCCAGGGGCGACGATGGCTACACCTTC. Its translation is CASSLARGDDGYTF.

Comment on this clone: At one end the junction does not follow the germline gene, possibly because of a read error. This rearrangement joins TRBV15 to TRBJ2-5; D gene ambiguous. This CDR3 is 12 amino acids long. Germline V gene lookup returns CDR1 LNHNV and CDR2 YYDKDF (reference sequence). This CDR3 is CATSPPVQNPNF. DNA of the CDR3: TGTGCCACCAGCCCCCCGGTCCAAAACCCTAACTTC.